The 20 T cell receptor beta chains reported below all come from one sample, sequenced in a study of Ad26.COV2.S vaccination and SARS-CoV-2 variants. Profiling relied on immunoSEQ multiplex PCR, and the TCRdb table lists in-frame clones only, not all of them. The sample carries some 480,000 clones, around 88% recorded once. The sample's treatment: about 20 received Ad26.COV2.S at low or high dose, single or two shots; a few received placebo; per-sample allocation not given. All samples were drawn on day 63, counting from the first vaccine or placebo injection. The sample in question was peripheral blood, obtained in a trial of Ad26.COV2.S vaccine versus placebo. These receptors were obtained from a person between 18 and 60 years old who received the Ad26.COV2.S COVID-19 vaccine or a placebo.

The chain couples TRBV6-2 or TRBV6-3 to TRBJ1-5; D gene unclear. Trimming removed 0 bases at V and 1 base at J, with 10 bases between. The CDR3 totals 16 residues. Germline V gene sequence: CDR1 MNHEY, CDR2 SVGEGT. The CDR3 region is CASSYSLAGSNQPQHF. The CDR3 DNA sequence: TGTGCCAGCAGTTACTCGTTGGCGGGAAGCAATCAGCCCCAGCATTTT.

The V and J genes are TRBV6-2 or TRBV6-3 and TRBJ2-1, with 10 bases that match TRBD2. Germline CDR1 MNHEY, CDR2 SVGEGT. V was clipped by 6 bases and J by 9 bases; unmatched bases: 11. The CDR3 is 15 residues long. The CDR3, as DNA: TGTGCCAGCAGCCCCACAGCGGGGGGGCGGGGTGAGCAGTTCTTC. Its translation: CASSPTAGGRGEQFF.

V and J are TRBV6-4 and TRBJ2-3, with D possibly TRBD1 on 5 matching bases. Germline values: CDR1 MRHNA, CDR2 SNTAGT. V was trimmed by 3 bases and J by 7 bases, leaving 11 bases between them. The CDR3 spans 13 residues. For the CDR3, the DNA is TGTGCCAGCAGTGAGTTCGCAGGGTATACGCAGTATTTT. It codes for CASSEFAGYTQYF.

The chain uses TRBV2 and TRBJ2-2, with a possible D match to TRBD1 (5 bases). The germline gives CDR1 SNHLY, CDR2 FYNNEI. The V end was cut by 7 bases, the J end by 4 bases, with 13 bases between. CDR3 length equals 14 residues. DNA of the CDR3: TGTGCCAGCACGGCAGAAGGGGCCACCGGGGAGCTGTTTTTT. Its protein product is CASTAEGATGELFF.

This clone was detected only once. The chain links TRBV6-5 to TRBJ1-1; the D is unclear. Deletions cut 6 bases from V and 5 bases from J, with 13 bases between. Germline V gene sequence: CDR1 MNHEY, CDR2 SVGAGI. The CDR3 is 13 amino acids. This chain's CDR3 is CASSASFSTEAFF. In DNA form, the CDR3 reads TGTGCCAGCAGCGCCTCGTTCAGTACTGAAGCTTTCTTT.

This clone was observed a handful of times. CDR3 amino acids: CARSSDRPNQPQHF. Written as DNA, the CDR3 is TGTGCCAGAAGCTCCGACAGACCCAATCAGCCCCAGCATTTT. This rearrangement joins TRBV5-3 to TRBJ1-5; D possibly corresponds to TRBD1 (5 bases). TRBV5-3 is an ORF for which the function is uncertain. The CDR3 runs to 14 residues. V lost 3 bases and J lost 3, with 10 bases in between.

This clone showed up just a few times. The CDR3, as DNA: TGTGCCAGCAGCCACGATACTGGACAGGGGGCGCGGGAGCAGTACTTC. This sequence encodes CASSHDTGQGAREQYF. The V gene is TRBV4-2, the J gene TRBJ2-7; 11 nucleotides line up with TRBD1. The CDR3 has 16 residues. Germline V CDR1 and CDR2: LGHNA, YNFKEQ. After removal of 3 bases from V and 7 bases from J, the junction contained 11 bases not matched to a gene.

The CDR3 nucleotides are TGTGCCAGCAGCTTTATTGCAAGGAACACTGAAGCTTTCTTT. Protein product: CASSFIARNTEAFF. The V call is TRBV5-6, the J call TRBJ1-1; no clear D. The germline gives CDR1 SGHDT, CDR2 YYEEEE. With 2 bases removed from V and 1 base from J, the gap between germline ends came to 9 bases. The CDR3 has 14 amino acids.

This chain links TRBV7-3 with TRBJ2-2; 8 bases are shared with TRBD1. The CDR3 is made up of 19 amino acids. CDR1 SGHTA and CDR2 FQGTGA come from the germline V gene. Trimming at V came to 1 base and at J to 5 bases, leaving 15 bases not matched to a gene. The CDR3 DNA is TGTGCCAGCAGCTTAATGTGGAATATCGGGCAGGGGGCGACCGGGGAGCTGTTTTTT. As protein: CASSLMWNIGQGATGELFF. Looking up the rest from reference TRBV7-3 and TRBJ2-2 gives the full variable domain: GAGVSQTPSNKVTEKGKYVELRCDPISGHTALYWYRQSLGQGPEFLIYFQGTGAADDSGLPNDRFFAVRPEGSVSTLKIQRTERGDSAVYLCASSLMWNIGQGATGELFFGEGSRLTVL.

Only one count was recorded for this clone. The chain links TRBV28 to TRBJ2-5; tentatively, D is TRBD2 (6 bases). The germline V and J ends were trimmed by 5 bases and 7 bases, with 17 bases remaining between them. Germline CDR1 reads MDHEN; CDR2 reads SYDVKM. The CDR3 is 14 amino acids. CDR3 sequence (DNA): TGTGCCAGCAGTATCCATATGGGGCGGGGGACCCAGTACTTC. Translating it yields CASSIHMGRGTQYF.

The rearrangement joins TRBV9 to TRBJ2-2, with 13 bases that match TRBD2. Trimming removed 4 bases from V and 5 bases from J; junction bases left unmatched: 5. CDR3 size: 16 residues. Germline V gene data show CDR1 as SGDLS and CDR2 as YYNGEE. In DNA, the CDR3 is TGTGCCAGCAGCCCACTAGCGGGAGGGGAAACCGGGGAGCTGTTTTTT. As protein: CASSPLAGGETGELFF.

The chain employs TRBV5-1 and TRBJ2-1, with 7 bases aligning to TRBD1. This CDR3 is 15 amino acids long. The V and J ends lost 3 bases and 9 bases, in that order; junction bases with no gene match: 12. Germline CDR1 SGHRS, CDR2 YFSETQ. CDR3 in DNA: TGCGCCAGCAGCTCAAAACTCGGACAGGCTTTTGAGCAGTTCTTC. This translates into CASSSKLGQAFEQFF.

This chain connects TRBV7-2 to TRBJ1-2; 8 nucleotides align to TRBD1. Trimming took 1 base from V and 6 from J; bases not matched to a gene: 7. Per germline, CDR1 SGHTA and CDR2 FQGNSA. The CDR3 covers 15 residues. The CDR3 bases are TGTGCCAGCAGCTTAGTGGGAGGACAGGGACATGGCTACACCTTC. Translating gives CASSLVGGQGHGYTF.

This rearrangement joins TRBV14 to TRBJ1-1; TRBD1 is a possible D gene (5 bases). CDR3 length: 15 amino acids. Germline CDR1 SGHDN, CDR2 FVKESK. Trimming removed 0 bases from V and 5 bases from J, with 13 bases in between. The CDR3 coding sequence is TGTGCCAGCAGCCAAGAGTTAATCAGGGCGACTGAAGCTTTCTTT. Translation gives CASSQELIRATEAFF.

This sequence joins TRBV7-3 and TRBJ2-7, with 9 nucleotides matching TRBD1. Per the germline V gene, CDR1 is SGHTA and CDR2 is FQGTGA. The CDR3 runs to 18 residues. The V gene end was trimmed by 3 bases and the J gene end by 4 bases; junction bases not matched to a gene: 16. The CDR3 DNA reads as TGTGCCAGCAGCTTTCCCCCGGGACAGGGTTTTCTGGCGTACGAGCAGTACTTC. It encodes CASSFPPGQGFLAYEQYF.

This rearrangement joins TRBV30 to TRBJ1-4; D uncertain. The V and J ends lost 0 bases and 10 bases respectively, with 6 bases between them. The length of the CDR3 is 11 residues. In germline, CDR1 is GTSNPN, CDR2 SVGIG (reference sequence). CDR3: CAWSVIGKLFF. The DNA for the CDR3 is TGTGCCTGGAGTGTCATCGGAAAACTGTTTTTT.

This chain connects TRBV4-3 to TRBJ2-1, with D maybe TRBD2 (6 bases). The CDR3 contains 15 residues. Trimming pared 4 bases from V and 6 bases from J, leaving 16 bases between. In germline, CDR1 is LGHNA, CDR2 YSLEER. The CDR3, as DNA: TGCGCCAGCAGCCCGTCGACTAGACGGGTCAATGAGCAGTTCTTC. Protein sequence: CASSPSTRRVNEQFF.

This clone was counted at least ten times. The chain combines TRBV18 with TRBJ1-4, with D unclear. Germline values: CDR1 KGHSH, CDR2 LQKENI. This CDR3 region has 12 residues. Trimming cost V 3 bases and J 7 bases, with 6 bases left between them. The CDR3 loop is CASSPAGEKLFF. CDR3 coding DNA: TGTGCCAGCTCACCCGCGGGTGAAAAACTGTTTTTT.

V usage is TRBV28 and J usage is TRBJ2-7; D gene ambiguous. There are 15 residues in the CDR3. Per germline, CDR1 MDHEN and CDR2 SYDVKM. V dropped 0 bases and J dropped 0 bases, with 9 bases sitting between them. DNA of the CDR3: TGTGCCAGCAGTTTATGGGGCAGTAGCTCCTACGAGCAGTACTTC. Its protein product is CASSLWGSSSYEQYF.

The chain has TRBV9 and TRBJ2-1; 11 bases align to TRBD2. V dropped 0 bases and J dropped 6; count of bases not matched to a gene: 2. CDR3 length equals 15 residues. Germline V gives CDR1 SGDLS, CDR2 YYNGEE. The CDR3 sequence is CASSVVGTSGNEQFF. DNA for the CDR3: TGTGCCAGCAGCGTAGTTGGGACTAGCGGCAATGAGCAGTTCTTC.